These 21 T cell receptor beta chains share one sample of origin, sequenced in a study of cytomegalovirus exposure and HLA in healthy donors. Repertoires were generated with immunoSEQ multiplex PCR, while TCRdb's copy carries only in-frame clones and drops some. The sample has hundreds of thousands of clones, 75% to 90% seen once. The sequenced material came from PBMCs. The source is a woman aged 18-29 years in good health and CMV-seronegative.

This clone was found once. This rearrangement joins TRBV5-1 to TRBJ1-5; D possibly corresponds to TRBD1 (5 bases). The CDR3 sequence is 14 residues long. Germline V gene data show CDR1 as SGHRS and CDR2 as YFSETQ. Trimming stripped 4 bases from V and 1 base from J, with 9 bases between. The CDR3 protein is CASSVDSSNQPQHF. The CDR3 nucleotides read TGCGCCAGCAGCGTCGACAGCAGCAATCAGCCCCAGCATTTT.

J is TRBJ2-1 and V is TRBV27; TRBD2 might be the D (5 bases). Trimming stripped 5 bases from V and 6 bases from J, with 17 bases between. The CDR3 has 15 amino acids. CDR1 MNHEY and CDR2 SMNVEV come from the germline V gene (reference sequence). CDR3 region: CASSTRRSKGNEQFF. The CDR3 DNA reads TGTGCCAGCAGTACCCGGAGGAGTAAGGGCAATGAGCAGTTCTTC.

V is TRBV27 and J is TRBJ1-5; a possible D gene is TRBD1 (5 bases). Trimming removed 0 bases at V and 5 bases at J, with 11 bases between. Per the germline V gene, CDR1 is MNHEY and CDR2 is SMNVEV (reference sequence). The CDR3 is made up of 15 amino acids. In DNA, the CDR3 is TGTGCCAGCAGTTTATCGACAGACCCTTATCAGCCCCAGCATTTT. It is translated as CASSLSTDPYQPQHF.

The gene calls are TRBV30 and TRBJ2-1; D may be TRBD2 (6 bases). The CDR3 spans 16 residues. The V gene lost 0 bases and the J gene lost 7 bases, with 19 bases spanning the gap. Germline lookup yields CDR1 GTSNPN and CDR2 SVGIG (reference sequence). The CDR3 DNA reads TGTGCCTGGAGTGTAATATGGCGGAGGGAGATTAATGAGCAGTTCTTC. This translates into CAWSVIWRREINEQFF.

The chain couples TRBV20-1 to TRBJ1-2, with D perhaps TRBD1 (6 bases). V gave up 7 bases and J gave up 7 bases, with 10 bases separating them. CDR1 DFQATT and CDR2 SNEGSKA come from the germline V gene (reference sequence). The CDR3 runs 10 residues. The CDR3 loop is CSDDRFGYTF. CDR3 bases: TGCAGTGACGACAGGTTTGGCTACACCTTC.

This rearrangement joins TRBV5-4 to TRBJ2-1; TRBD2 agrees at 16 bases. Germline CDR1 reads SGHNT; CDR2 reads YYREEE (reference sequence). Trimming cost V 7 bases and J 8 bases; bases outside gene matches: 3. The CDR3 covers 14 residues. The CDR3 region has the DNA TGTGCCAGCGGGACTAGCGGGGGGGTGGATGAGCAGTTCTTC. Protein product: CASGTSGGVDEQFF.

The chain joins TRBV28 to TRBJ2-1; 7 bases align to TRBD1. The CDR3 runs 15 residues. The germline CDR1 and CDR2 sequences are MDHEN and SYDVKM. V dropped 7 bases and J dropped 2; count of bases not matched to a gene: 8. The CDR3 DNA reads TGTGCCAGCACCACGACAGGGTACCCCTACAATGAGCAGTTCTTC. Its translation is CASTTTGYPYNEQFF. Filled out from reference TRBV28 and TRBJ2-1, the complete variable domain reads DVKVTQSSRYLVKRTGEKVFLECVQDMDHENMFWYRQDPGLGLRLIYFSYDVKMKEKGDIPEGYSVSREKKERFSLILESASTNQTSMYLCASTTTGYPYNEQFFGPGTRLTVL.

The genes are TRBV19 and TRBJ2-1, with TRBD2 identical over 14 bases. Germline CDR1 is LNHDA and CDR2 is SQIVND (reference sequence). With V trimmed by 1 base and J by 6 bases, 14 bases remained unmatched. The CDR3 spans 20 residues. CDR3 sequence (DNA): TGTGCCAGTAGTATAGGCGGCCCCGGGACTAGCGGGAGAGGAGGCAATGAGCAGTTCTTC. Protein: CASSIGGPGTSGRGGNEQFF. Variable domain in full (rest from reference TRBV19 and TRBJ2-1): DGGITQSPKYLFRKEGQNVTLSCEQNLNHDAMYWYRQDPGQGLRLIYYSQIVNDFQKGDIAEGYSVSREKKESFPLTVTSAQKNPTAFYLCASSIGGPGTSGRGGNEQFFGPGTRLTVL.

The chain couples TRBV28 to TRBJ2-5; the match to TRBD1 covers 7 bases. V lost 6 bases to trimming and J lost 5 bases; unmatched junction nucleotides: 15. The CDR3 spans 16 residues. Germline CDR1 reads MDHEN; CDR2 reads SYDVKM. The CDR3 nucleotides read TGTGCCAGCAGGTCCCCGGGACAGTCCTTCGGGGAGACCCAGTACTTC. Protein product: CASRSPGQSFGETQYF. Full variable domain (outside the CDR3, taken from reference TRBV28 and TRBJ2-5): DVKVTQSSRYLVKRTGEKVFLECVQDMDHENMFWYRQDPGLGLRLIYFSYDVKMKEKGDIPEGYSVSREKKERFSLILESASTNQTSMYLCASRSPGQSFGETQYFGPGTRLLVL.

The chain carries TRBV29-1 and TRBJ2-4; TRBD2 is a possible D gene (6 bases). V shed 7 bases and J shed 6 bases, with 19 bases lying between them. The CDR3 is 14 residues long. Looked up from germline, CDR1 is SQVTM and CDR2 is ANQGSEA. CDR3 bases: TGCAGCGCTTCTGGACCGGTCGGGGGAAACATTCAGTACTTC. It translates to CSASGPVGGNIQYF.

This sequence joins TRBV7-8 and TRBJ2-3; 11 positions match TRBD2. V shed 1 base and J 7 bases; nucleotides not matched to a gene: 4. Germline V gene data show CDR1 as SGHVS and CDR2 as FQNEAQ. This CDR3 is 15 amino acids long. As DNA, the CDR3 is TGTGCCAGCAGCTTAGAACTAGCGGGAGTGAATACGCAGTATTTT. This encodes CASSLELAGVNTQYF. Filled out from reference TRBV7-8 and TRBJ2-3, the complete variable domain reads GAGVSQSPRYKVAKRGQDVALRCDPISGHVSLFWYQQALGQGPEFLTYFQNEAQLDKSGLPSDRFFAERPEGSVSTLKIQRTQQEDSAVYLCASSLELAGVNTQYFGPGTRLTVL.

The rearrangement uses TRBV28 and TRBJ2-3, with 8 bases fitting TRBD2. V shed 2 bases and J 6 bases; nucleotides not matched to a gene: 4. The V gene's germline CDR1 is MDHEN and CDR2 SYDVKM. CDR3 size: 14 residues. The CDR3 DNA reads TGTGCCAGCAGTTTACGGGGGGGCGGGGATACGCAGTATTTT. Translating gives CASSLRGGGDTQYF.

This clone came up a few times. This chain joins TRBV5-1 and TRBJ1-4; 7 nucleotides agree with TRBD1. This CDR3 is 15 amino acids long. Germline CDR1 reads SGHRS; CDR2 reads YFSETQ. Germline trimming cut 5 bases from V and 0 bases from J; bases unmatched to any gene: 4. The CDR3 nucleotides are TGCGCCAGCAGGCGGCAGGGGGCAACTAATGAAAAACTGTTTTTT. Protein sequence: CASRRQGATNEKLFF.

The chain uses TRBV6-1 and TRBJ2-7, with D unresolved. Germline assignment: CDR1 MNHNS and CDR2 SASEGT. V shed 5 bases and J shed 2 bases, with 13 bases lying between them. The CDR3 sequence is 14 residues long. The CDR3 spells CASSLTVYTYEQYF. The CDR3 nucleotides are TGTGCCAGCAGTCTAACAGTATACACCTACGAGCAGTACTTC.

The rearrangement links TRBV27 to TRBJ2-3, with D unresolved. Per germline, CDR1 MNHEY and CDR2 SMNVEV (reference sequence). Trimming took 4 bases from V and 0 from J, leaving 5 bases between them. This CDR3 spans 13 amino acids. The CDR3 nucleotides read TGTGCCAGCAGTTCCACTAGCACAGATACGCAGTATTTT. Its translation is CASSSTSTDTQYF.

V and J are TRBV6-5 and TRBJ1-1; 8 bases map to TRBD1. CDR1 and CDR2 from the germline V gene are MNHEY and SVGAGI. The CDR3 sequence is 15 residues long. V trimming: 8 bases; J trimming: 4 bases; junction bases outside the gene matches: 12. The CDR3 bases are TGTGCCAGCGCTCAGGGGGCTTCTAGGAGCACTGAAGCTTTCTTT. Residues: CASAQGASRSTEAFF.

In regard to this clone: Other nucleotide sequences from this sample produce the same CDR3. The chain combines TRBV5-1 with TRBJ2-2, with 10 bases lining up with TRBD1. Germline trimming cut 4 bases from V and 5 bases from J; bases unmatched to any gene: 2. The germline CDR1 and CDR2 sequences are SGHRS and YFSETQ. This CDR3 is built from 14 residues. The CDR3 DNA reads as TGCGCCAGCAGCCCGGGACAGGGGACCGGGGAGCTGTTTTTT. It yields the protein CASSPGQGTGELFF.

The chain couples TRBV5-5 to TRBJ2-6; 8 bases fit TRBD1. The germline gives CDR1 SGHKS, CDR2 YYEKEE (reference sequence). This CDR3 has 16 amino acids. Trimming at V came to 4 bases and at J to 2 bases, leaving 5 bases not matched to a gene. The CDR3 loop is CASSIIQGAGANVLTF. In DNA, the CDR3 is TGTGCCAGCAGCATTATACAGGGGGCTGGGGCCAACGTCCTGACTTTC.

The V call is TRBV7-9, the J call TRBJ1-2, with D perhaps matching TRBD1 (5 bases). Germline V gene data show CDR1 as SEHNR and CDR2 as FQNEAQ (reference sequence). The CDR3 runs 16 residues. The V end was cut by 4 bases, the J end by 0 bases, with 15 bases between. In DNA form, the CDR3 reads TGTGCCAGCAGCTCGCCCTTGGGGGGAGCTAACTATGGCTACACCTTC. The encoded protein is CASSSPLGGANYGYTF.

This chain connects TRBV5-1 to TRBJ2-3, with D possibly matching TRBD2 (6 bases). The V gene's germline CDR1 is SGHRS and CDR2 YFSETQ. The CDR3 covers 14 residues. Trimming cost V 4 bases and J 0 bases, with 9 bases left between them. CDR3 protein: CASSIAVSTDTQYF. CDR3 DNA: TGCGCCAGCAGCATAGCGGTTAGCACAGATACGCAGTATTTT.

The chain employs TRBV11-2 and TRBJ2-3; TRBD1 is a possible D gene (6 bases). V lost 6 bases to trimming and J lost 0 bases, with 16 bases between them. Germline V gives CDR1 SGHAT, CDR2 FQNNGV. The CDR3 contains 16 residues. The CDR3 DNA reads TGTGCCAGCAGATCCGAGGGGGAGTGGAGCACAGATACGCAGTATTTT. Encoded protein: CASRSEGEWSTDTQYF.